This section outlines one TCR beta chain sequence together with its context. Its antigen is unknown. The CDR3 covers 13 residues. Between the trimmed V and J ends, which lost 1 base and 5 bases, there was a span of 9 bases. Germline V gene sequence: CDR1 SEHNR, CDR2 FQNEAQ (reference sequence). The data stem from a study of T-cell memory formation after mild COVID-19. Broader study findings: A balance of CD4 and CD8 characterized clones contracting day 15 to 85, whereas later expanders leaned CD4+.

Employing constant-segment primers, 5'RACE generated TCR alpha and TCR beta cDNA libraries bearing sample barcodes and UMIs. TCRdb itself ran the 5' RACE reads through MiXCR, one entry per CDR3 protein. The sample gives under 300,000 distinct CDR3 sequences, about 16% of which show up once; 22% is in the top ten. Sample: PBMCs or a T cell subset sorted from them (not recorded which). The sequence was collected from a man aged 18 to 30 who had mild COVID-19 (a few samples of this study predate the infection). Cell type and time point are not known. The chain uses TRBV7-9 and TRBJ2-7; D unclear. The CDR3 sequence: CASSLEYSDEQYV. Here the CDR3 DNA reads TGTGCCAGCAGCTTAGAGTACTCGGACGAGCAGTACGTC.